This T cell receptor (beta chain) derives from a study of spatial heterogeneity in lung cancer. TCRdb reanalysed the 5' RACE reads using MiXCR and keeps one entry per CDR3 protein. This sample carries some 37,000 distinct CDR3 sequences, about 7.7% of them seen once, and the ten largest clones take 29%. The CDR3 has 14 amino acids. The J segment lost 0 bases and the V segment lost 5 bases, leaving 1 base of the junction unmatched. From germline, CDR1 is MNHNS and CDR2 SASEGT. This clonotype was picked up many times. The sample's time point: sample taken at primary tumor resection. Whole RNA came from tumor, nontumor lung or frozen PBMC and was sequenced without being sorted.

The source is a female donor with early-stage non-small cell lung cancer. This chain links TRBV6-1 with TRBJ1-1; 9 positions agree with TRBD1. The starting material was PBMCs, obtained at surgery. The CDR3 here is CASSRDRVNTEAFF. CDR3 nucleotide sequence: TGTGCCAGCAGTCGGGACAGGGTGAACACTGAAGCTTTCTTT.